This T cell receptor beta chain is from a study of T cell responses to AZD1222 COVID-19 vaccine. Whole-study results and caveats: Nearly half of spike-specific TCRs reportedly target variant regions that are unmutated in the B.1.351 and B.1.1.7 variants. Repertoires were obtained solely post-peak T cell response. Females made up more of the donors, who were largely white British, and clonal diversity may have come out too low.

Trimming took off 5 bases at V and 2 bases at J, with 9 bases between the two ends. The CDR3 contains 13 residues. Germline lookup yields CDR1 KGHDR and CDR2 SFDVKD. TCRdb keeps only in-frame clones here, not all; method: immunoSEQ multiplex PCR. The repertoire includes under 130,000 clones, about 90% of them detected once, and 20% to 25% sits in the top ten. On this clone: The antigen is not known.

This clonotype was sampled from an adult in good health. V and J are TRBV24-1 and TRBJ2-7; D unresolved. This specimen consisted of peripheral blood, obtained on day 0 of AZD1222 vaccination. CDR3 region: CATSGGSTYEQYF. The CDR3 DNA follows: TGTGCCACCAGTGGGGGAAGTACCTACGAGCAGTACTTC.